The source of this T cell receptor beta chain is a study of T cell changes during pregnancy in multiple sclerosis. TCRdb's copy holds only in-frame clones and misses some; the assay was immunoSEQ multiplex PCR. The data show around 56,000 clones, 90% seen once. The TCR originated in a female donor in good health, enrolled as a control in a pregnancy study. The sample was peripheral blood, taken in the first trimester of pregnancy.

The chain's CDR3 is CASSLNRDEAFF. DNA of the CDR3: TGTGCCAGCAGCTTAAACAGGGATGAAGCTTTCTTT. V usage is TRBV5-4 and J usage is TRBJ1-1; TRBD1 might be the D (6 bases). Trimming pared 2 bases from V and 7 bases from J, leaving 9 bases between. The CDR3 runs to 12 residues. Germline CDR1 and CDR2: SGHNT and YYREEE (reference sequence).